The present T cell receptor beta chain was sequenced within a study of naive and memory T cell subsets. Four PCR rounds used nested alpha and beta constant region primers plus the SP2 primer. Blood and skin TCR RNA was reverse transcribed with alpha and beta constant primers. TCRdb itself ran the UMI-ligation and nested PCR reads through MiXCR, one entry per CDR3 protein. The repertoire holds 25,000 to 30,000 distinct CDR3 sequences, about 5.2% seen once, with under 8% in the top ten. Trimming removed 0 bases from V and 6 bases from J, with 12 bases in between. CDR3 length equals 14 residues. Per the germline V gene, CDR1 is ENHRY and CDR2 is SYGVKD. A UMI-containing oligonucleotide was joined by 3' ligation to the TCR cDNA template. This clonotype was seen repeatedly, ten times or more.

The chain is built from TRBV10-3 and TRBJ2-7; D is possibly TRBD1 (5 bases). This TCR derives from an adult in good health. The sequencing input was blood. The CDR3 bases are TGTGCCATCAGTGAGTCGGTGGGGCCTACCGAGCAGTACTTC. It codes for CAISESVGPTEQYF.